This T cell receptor beta chain was recovered during a study of somatic mutations in cytotoxic T cells in rheumatoid arthritis (dated by TCRdb to the late 2010s). For the study in its entirety: Right after diagnosis and prior to the start of any treatment, roughly 33 ml EDTA of peripheral blood was drawn from patients. Some T-cell populations stained with V beta antibodies were sorted by flow on a FACSAria II or Sony SH800 to nearly 100% purity, with sorted V beta1+ cells additionally subjected to TCRB sequencing. Patient and control groups had essentially identical median ages. In newly diagnosed rheumatoid arthritis without treatment, the study examined if expanded CD8+ T-cell clones harbor somatic mutations, relying on TCRB deep sequencing to characterize clonality. TCRB deep sequencing covered over 55 patients with rheumatoid arthritis along with approximately 20 healthy controls.

Details on this clone: The target of this receptor is not known. Base qualities are not provided; no much larger clone lies one nucleotide away.

Positive magnetic bead selection on an AutoMACS was used to isolate CD4+ and CD8+ cells, with flow cytometry used to check purity. Clonal expansions were first screened by flow cytometry with a TCR V beta antibody panel, then characterized by TCRB deep sequencing of sorted CD8+ fractions. Ficoll-Paque PLUS density gradient separation was used to isolate peripheral blood mononuclear cells. DNA from CD4-enriched, CD8-enriched or PBMC samples was extracted using Nucleospin Tissue or Tissue XS kits and then quantified on a Qubit 2.0 fluorometer. What the research found in general, with its limitations: CD8+ T-cell clonality did not differ significantly between rheumatoid arthritis patients and age-matched healthy controls. The antigen targets of the expanded CD8+ clones were unknown, and absence from virus-specific databases did not rule out viral specificity. The largest CD8+ clone made up more than 20% of CD8+ cells in 8 of 65 patients, and blood and synovial fluid shared several identical CD8+ TCRB sequences. CD8+ clonality increased with age in patients (Spearman r ≈ 0.5) but not in healthy controls.

The immunoSEQ assay was applied to genomic DNA for TCRB CDR3 sequencing. The source study handled its data this way. Patient CD8+ clones larger than 1% were compared against published virus-specific TCRB sequences, and only a few matched. Only productive TCRB rearrangements were included in the analyses. Clonality was calculated as a Shannon entropy-based productive clonality index, and a clone was defined by a unique TCRB CDR3 sequence. The template counts of each clone relative to the total templates per sample were used to calculate repertoire overlap between two samples. V-gene usage from TCRB sequencing and V-gene usage measured by flow cytometry were correlated (Spearman r of under 0.7). TCRdb stores this immuneACCESS table with in-frame sequences only. Part of the clones is absent; in the studies checked, under half of the shortfall reflects unresolved V genes, and no reason is known for the rest. D and trimming were read from the DNA, whereas the V and J calls and clone size are those reported in that table. This sample holds approximately 14,000 clones; around 72% were observed only once. The ten largest make up less than 9.5% of the sample.

Source material: CD8+ T cells sorted from blood. The TCR sequence derives from an adult with rheumatoid arthritis.

The DNA is TGTGCCAGCAGCTTCCCGGAAGCTAGGGGCAATCAGCCCCAGCATTTT. This translates into CASSFPEARGNQPQHF. Recombination linked TRBV28 to TRBJ1-5; a confident D gene designation cannot be given. V is cut by 6 bases and J by 2 bases, and the space between the germline ends is 17 bases. The CDR3 sequence holds 16 residues, the cysteine and phenylalanine included. Of all the DNA, just the CDR3 is kept, 48 bases in frame from base 1. CDR1 and CDR2 were assigned from the germline V gene as MDHEN and SYDVKM.